This T cell receptor (beta chain) came from a study of Graves' ophthalmopathy and Graves' hyperthyroidism. The wider study: Peripheral blood samples were taken at initial diagnosis, before any treatment.

This clonotype was seen at least ten times. The antigen is undetermined. Investigators amplified TCR beta CDR3 regions from RNA transcripts. HTBI primers were used in a first-round RT-PCR, which preceded a second-round multiplex PCR. Using its own MiXCR run on the multiplex PCR reads, TCRdb lists one record per CDR3 protein. This sample has roughly 400,000 distinct CDR3 sequences, with about a sixth found just once. Looked up from germline, CDR1 is SGHTA and CDR2 is FQGNSA. CDR3 length: 15 residues. The V end lost 0 bases, the J end lost 2 bases, and 11 bases lay between the germline ends. General study points: Thyroid clonotypes that were expanded above 0.001 frequency mostly also appeared in blood.

Aged 18 to 65, hyperthyroidism patients had new diagnoses of under 2 months' duration. Clinical symptoms and serum thyroxine were used for diagnosis; TRAb, thyroid ultrasound and orbital computed tomography were also relied on. The source is an adult woman with stable Graves' hyperthyroidism. The chain employs TRBV7-2 and TRBJ2-7; D is undetermined. Sequencing was performed on peripheral blood. CDR3 bases: TGTGCCAGCAGCTTAGCTACAGAAAGACCCTACGAGCAGTACTTC. Its protein is CASSLATERPYEQYF.